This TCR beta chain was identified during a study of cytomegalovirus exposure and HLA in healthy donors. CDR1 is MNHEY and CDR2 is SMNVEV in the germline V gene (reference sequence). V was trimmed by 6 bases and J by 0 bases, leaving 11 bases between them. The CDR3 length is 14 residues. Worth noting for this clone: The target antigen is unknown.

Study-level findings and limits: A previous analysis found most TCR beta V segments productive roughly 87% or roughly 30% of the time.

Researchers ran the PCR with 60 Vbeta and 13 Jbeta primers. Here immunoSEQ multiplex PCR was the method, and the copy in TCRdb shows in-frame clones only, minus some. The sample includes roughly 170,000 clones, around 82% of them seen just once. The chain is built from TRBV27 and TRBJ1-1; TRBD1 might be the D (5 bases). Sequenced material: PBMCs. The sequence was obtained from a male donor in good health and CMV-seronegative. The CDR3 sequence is CASSPDSLNTEAFF. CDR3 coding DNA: TGTGCCAGCAGCCCCGACAGTTTGAACACTGAAGCTTTCTTT.